This T cell receptor beta chain is drawn from a study of long-term antiretroviral therapy in people with HIV. immunoSEQ v3.0 was run at survey level. The protocol was immunoSEQ multiplex PCR, while the TCRdb copy is restricted to in-frame clones and leaves out a portion. The repertoire holds under 30,000 clones, over 85% seen once, with roughly 2.2% in the top ten. The V end was cut by 5 bases, the J end by 6 bases, with 16 bases between. From germline, CDR1 is MNHNS and CDR2 SASEGT. This CDR3 region has 15 residues. This clone came up a few times. The material sequenced was unsorted PBMCs, taken about 4.9 years after starting antiretroviral therapy. This clonotype was obtained from a woman between 45 and 60 years old with HIV. This chain joins TRBV6-1 and TRBJ1-4; D is ambiguous. As DNA, the CDR3 is TGTGCCAGCAGTTCCTTCCCCGGGTGGGATGAAAAACTGTTTTTT. Translation gives CASSSFPGWDEKLFF.